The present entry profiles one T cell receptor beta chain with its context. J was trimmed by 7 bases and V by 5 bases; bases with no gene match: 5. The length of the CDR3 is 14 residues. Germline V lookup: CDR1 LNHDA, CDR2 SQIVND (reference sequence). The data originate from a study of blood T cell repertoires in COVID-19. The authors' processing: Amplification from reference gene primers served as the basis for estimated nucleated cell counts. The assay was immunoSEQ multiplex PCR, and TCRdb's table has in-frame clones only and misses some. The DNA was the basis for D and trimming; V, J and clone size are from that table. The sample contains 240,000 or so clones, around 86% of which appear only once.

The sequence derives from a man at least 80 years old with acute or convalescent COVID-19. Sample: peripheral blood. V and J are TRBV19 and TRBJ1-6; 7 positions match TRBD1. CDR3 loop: CASSVGQWNSPLHF. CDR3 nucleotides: TGTGCCAGTAGTGTGGGACAGTGGAATTCACCCCTCCACTTT.